Below, 20 T cell receptor beta chains from the same sample are listed, as sequenced in a study of T cell clonotyping in hematopoietic cell transplantation. Using immunoSEQ multiplex PCR, the repertoire was profiled, and TCRdb retains in-frame clones only, with some absent. There are 5,500 to 7,500 clones in the sample; 77% occur only once, and 30% to 35% lies in the top ten. The material sequenced was PBMCs, taken 100 days after allogeneic stem cell transplant. These receptors were obtained from a female patient younger than 45 who had an allogeneic stem cell transplant, so the T cells may come from the graft donor. Some clones in this sample may be carry-over from other donors' samples.

The chain carries TRBV10-1 and TRBJ2-3; perhaps TRBD1 as D (6 bases). CDR3 size: 15 residues. The V gene's germline CDR1 is WNHNN and CDR2 SYGVQD (reference sequence). Trimming stripped 3 bases from V and 4 bases from J, with 14 bases between. CDR3 sequence: CASSDRLAGADTQYF. The DNA of the CDR3 is TGCGCCAGCAGTGACCGGCTAGCAGGGGCAGATACGCAGTATTTT.

J is TRBJ1-2 and V is TRBV5-5; 7 nucleotides align to TRBD1. Germline CDR1 reads SGHKS; CDR2 reads YYEKEE (reference sequence). V lost 0 bases, J lost 4 bases, and 3 bases stayed unmatched. CDR3 size: 14 residues. CDR3 DNA sequence: TGTGCCAGCAGCTTGGAGTCAGGGGGCTATGGCTACACCTTC. Protein sequence: CASSLESGGYGYTF.

The gene calls are TRBV9 and TRBJ1-2; D remains ambiguous. The CDR3 runs to 13 residues. Trimming pared 0 bases from V and 3 bases from J, leaving 6 bases between. Germline V gives CDR1 SGDLS, CDR2 YYNGEE. The CDR3 sequence: CASSVDGDYGYTF. The DNA of the CDR3 is TGTGCCAGCAGCGTAGACGGAGACTATGGCTACACCTTC.

The chain couples TRBV11-3 to TRBJ1-1; D may be TRBD1 (5 bases). CDR1 and CDR2 from the germline V gene are SGHNT and YENEEA. V was cut by 4 bases and J by 4 bases, with 19 bases left in between. The length of the CDR3 is 16 residues. The CDR3 loop reads CASSSQPLRESTEAFF. The CDR3 region has the DNA TGTGCCAGCAGCTCCCAACCCCTCAGGGAGAGCACTGAAGCTTTCTTT. Looking up the rest from reference TRBV11-3 and TRBJ1-1 gives the full variable domain: EAGVVQSPRYKIIEKKQPVAFWCNPISGHNTLYWYLQNLGQGPELLIRYENEEAVDDSQLPKDRFSAERLKGVDSTLKIQPAELGDSAVYLCASSSQPLRESTEAFFGQGTRLTVV.

The V call is TRBV5-1, the J call TRBJ2-7; D ambiguous. Germline CDR1 is SGHRS and CDR2 is YFSETQ. This CDR3 spans 15 amino acids. Trimming stripped 3 bases from V and 7 bases from J, with 20 bases between. CDR3 coding DNA: TGCGCCAGCAGCTCCTATAATTCTCCCTACGTGGAGCAGTACTTC. Its protein product is CASSSYNSPYVEQYF. The full variable domain, with the rest looked up from reference TRBV5-1 and TRBJ2-7, is KAGVTQTPRYLIKTRGQQVTLSCSPISGHRSVSWYQQTPGQGLQFLFEYFSETQRNKGNFPGRFSGRQFSNSRSEMNVSTLELGDSALYLCASSSYNSPYVEQYFGPGTRLTVT.

In its sample, this clone was seen a few times. The rearrangement uses TRBV6-5 and TRBJ2-7; D unresolved. CDR3 size: 13 residues. Per the germline V gene, CDR1 is MNHEY and CDR2 is SVGAGI. The V end lost 5 bases, the J end lost 4 bases, and 12 bases lay between the germline ends. CDR3 in DNA: TGTGCCAGCAGTGAATTCCTAGGTTACGAGCAGTACTTC. It is translated as CASSEFLGYEQYF.

The chain uses TRBV9 and TRBJ2-3; 13 bases agree with TRBD2. J gave up 4 bases and V 4 bases, and 6 bases lay outside the gene matches. The CDR3 totals 16 residues. Germline V gene sequence: CDR1 SGDLS, CDR2 YYNGEE. As DNA, the CDR3 is TGTGCCAGCAGCCTAACTAGCGGGGGGGCTCCAGATACGCAGTATTTT. Translated: CASSLTSGGAPDTQYF. The whole variable domain, filled in from reference TRBV9 and TRBJ2-3, reads DSGVTQTPKHLITATGQRVTLRCSPRSGDLSVYWYQQSLDQGLQFLIQYYNGEERAKGNILERFSAQQFPDLHSELNLSSLELGDSALYFCASSLTSGGAPDTQYFGPGTRLTVL.

V usage is TRBV11-1 and J usage is TRBJ2-7; 9 nucleotides align to TRBD2. V was pared by 2 bases and J by 5 bases, with 7 bases of the junction left unmatched. This CDR3 has 15 amino acids. In germline, CDR1 is SGHAT, CDR2 FQDESV (reference sequence). As DNA, the CDR3 is TGTGCCAGCAGCTTACGAGCGGGGGGTTGGGACGAGCAGTACTTC. It is translated as CASSLRAGGWDEQYF.

This rearrangement joins TRBV18 to TRBJ1-6; D unresolved. The germline V gene encodes CDR1 KGHSH and CDR2 LQKENI. The CDR3 is 13 amino acids. Trimming took off 2 bases at V and 12 bases at J, with 11 bases between the two ends. Here the CDR3 reads CASSPTREEPLHF. The CDR3 DNA follows: TGTGCCAGCTCACCAACTCGAGAAGAACCCCTCCACTTT.

This clone has a single count. This chain connects TRBV7-2 to TRBJ2-5; D is possibly TRBD1 or TRBD2 (6 bases each). Germline V gene sequence: CDR1 SGHTA, CDR2 FQGNSA. The V end lost 5 bases, the J end lost 2 bases, and 15 bases lay between the germline ends. This CDR3 is built from 15 residues. This CDR3 reads CASSRFRGAQETQYF. The CDR3 bases are TGTGCCAGCAGCCGTTTTAGGGGGGCTCAAGAGACCCAGTACTTC.

This clone was counted only a few times. This chain uses TRBV19 with TRBJ2-7; 8 bases match TRBD2. CDR1 LNHDA and CDR2 SQIVND come from the germline V gene (reference sequence). V shed 5 bases, J shed 7 bases, and the junction held 10 bases outside the gene matches. The CDR3 sequence is 14 residues long. In DNA, the CDR3 is TGTGCCAGTAGTCCGGGGGGGGACCGGTTGGAGCAGTACTTC. Translation: CASSPGGDRLEQYF. The complete variable domain, with remaining parts taken from reference TRBV19 and TRBJ2-7, reads DGGITQSPKYLFRKEGQNVTLSCEQNLNHDAMYWYRQDPGQGLRLIYYSQIVNDFQKGDIAEGYSVSREKKESFPLTVTSAQKNPTAFYLCASSPGGDRLEQYFGPGTRLTVT.

This clone was found a few times. The rearrangement uses TRBV6-1 and TRBJ1-2; D is ambiguous. Trimming pared 1 base from V and 6 bases from J, leaving 15 bases between. The CDR3 consists of 15 residues. Germline loops: CDR1 MNHNS, CDR2 SASEGT. CDR3: CASSEGPGRSNGYTF. The CDR3 DNA reads as TGTGCCAGCAGTGAAGGTCCAGGCAGATCCAATGGCTACACCTTC.

The V and J genes are TRBV5-4 and TRBJ2-7; D is unclear. Trimming removed 0 bases at V and 6 bases at J, with 7 bases between. CDR3 length: 12 amino acids. Germline V gene lookup returns CDR1 SGHNT and CDR2 YYREEE (reference sequence). CDR3 region: CASSLGSGEQYF. CDR3 nucleotides: TGTGCCAGCAGCTTGGGCTCGGGCGAGCAGTACTTC.

The genes are TRBV6-5 and TRBJ1-2; no reliable D call. The CDR3 contains 11 residues. Germline V gene sequence: CDR1 MNHEY, CDR2 SVGAGI. The V and J ends lost 9 bases and 8 bases respectively, with 13 bases between them. The chain's CDR3 is CASSRLLGYTF. CDR3 coding DNA: TGTGCCAGTTCCAGGCTTCTCGGCTACACCTTC.

This clone is a singleton in its sample. The CDR3 loop is CASSLVRGRETGYTF. CDR3 bases: TGCGCCAGCAGCTTGGTCCGGGGCAGGGAGACTGGCTACACCTTC. The chain links TRBV5-1 to TRBJ1-2, with a weak D call TRBD1 (5 bases). CDR3 length equals 15 residues. Germline CDR1 is SGHRS and CDR2 is YFSETQ. Between the trimmed V and J ends, which lost 0 bases and 7 bases, there was a span of 16 bases.

This chain joins TRBV6-5 and TRBJ1-1, with TRBD1 as a possible D gene (6 bases). This CDR3 is 15 amino acids long. Germline CDR1 MNHEY, CDR2 SVGAGI. V was clipped by 2 bases and J by 5 bases, with 15 bases between them. CDR3 coding DNA: TGTGCCAGCAGTTACCTACAGGGAGGGAAGACTGAAGCTTTCTTT. Translating it yields CASSYLQGGKTEAFF.

This clone was recorded a few times. The chain carries TRBV5-8 and TRBJ1-4; the match to TRBD1 covers 7 bases. CDR3 length: 14 residues. Germline assignment: CDR1 SGHTS and CDR2 YDEGEE. Losses at the gene ends were 0 bases for V and 5 bases for J; bases not matched to a gene: 1. CDR3 DNA sequence: TGTGCCAGCAGCTTGGAGACAGGGAATGAAAAACTGTTTTTT. The encoded protein is CASSLETGNEKLFF.

The rearrangement joins TRBV29-1 to TRBJ2-7, with no clear D. The germline V gene has CDR1 SQVTM and CDR2 ANQGSEA. Trimming cost V 1 base and J 0 bases, with 10 bases left between them. The CDR3 has 14 residues. The CDR3 nucleotides read TGCAGCGTTGAAGCTATCCCGGGCTCCTACGAGCAGTACTTC. Translating gives CSVEAIPGSYEQYF.

The chain links TRBV11-2 to TRBJ2-7, with 12 bases lining up with TRBD2. Trimming removed 5 bases from V and 6 bases from J; junction bases left unmatched: 11. The length of the CDR3 is 16 residues. The germline V gene encodes CDR1 SGHAT and CDR2 FQNNGV. This chain's CDR3 is CASSLLAGGGYAEQYF. The CDR3 DNA reads as TGTGCCAGCAGCCTACTAGCGGGGGGAGGGTATGCCGAGCAGTACTTC.

This clone showed up just a few times. The V gene is TRBV29-1, the J gene TRBJ2-4, with TRBD1 as a possible D gene (6 bases). V shed 2 bases and J shed 2 bases, with 13 bases lying between them. The CDR3 contains 15 residues. From germline, CDR1 is SQVTM and CDR2 ANQGSEA. The CDR3 here is CSVELAGDPKNIQYF. CDR3 nucleotides: TGCAGCGTTGAATTGGCAGGGGACCCCAAAAACATTCAGTACTTC.